The clone carrying this T cell receptor (beta chain) turned up a few times. This entry belongs to a study of T-cell memory formation after mild COVID-19. Overall study: Most TCR clusters belonged to a single donor.

Constant-segment primers were used for 5'RACE, and the resulting TCR alpha and TCR beta cDNA libraries carried sample barcodes and UMIs. TCRdb ran MiXCR on the 5' RACE reads and lists one entry per CDR3 protein. The sample consists of about 150,000 distinct CDR3 sequences, roughly 30% of them appearing once. CDR1 and CDR2 (germline): MGHRA, YSYEKL. Trimming pared 4 bases from V and 7 bases from J, leaving 16 bases between. The CDR3 runs 14 residues. The origin of this receptor is an adult woman who had mild COVID-19 (a few samples of this study predate the infection). Cell type and time point are not known. V usage is TRBV4-1 and J usage is TRBJ1-1, with D hard to call. Material for sequencing was PBMCs or a T cell subset sorted from them (not recorded which). CDR3 loop: CASSPLMAPREAFF. CDR3 in DNA: TGCGCCAGCAGCCCTTTGATGGCCCCCCGTGAAGCTTTCTTT.